The 27 T cell receptor beta chains in this list originate from one sample, sequenced in a study of beta chain features in type 1 diabetes. Of the isolated RNA, all was reverse transcribed, and so the sequenced material was expressed TCRB transcripts. Here immunoSEQ multiplex PCR was the method, and the copy in TCRdb shows in-frame clones only, minus some. Seen here are 300,000 to 350,000 clones, around 15% observed once, and the top ten hold under 8.5%. The specimen was central memory CD4+ T cells from blood. These receptors came from a man aged 25-45 years in good health.

About this clone: Different DNA sequences within this sample yield the same CDR3. J is TRBJ1-2 and V is TRBV5-1; 7 bases are a match to TRBD1. Germline V lookup: CDR1 SGHRS, CDR2 YFSETQ. The V gene end was trimmed by 0 bases and the J gene end by 8 bases; junction bases not matched to a gene: 1. CDR3 length: 12 residues. The CDR3 nucleotides are TGCGCCAGCAGCTTGGACAGGGGAGGCTACACCTTC. Its translation: CASSLDRGGYTF. Supplemented by reference TRBV5-1 and TRBJ1-2, the full variable domain reads KAGVTQTPRYLIKTRGQQVTLSCSPISGHRSVSWYQQTPGQGLQFLFEYFSETQRNKGNFPGRFSGRQFSNSRSEMNVSTLELGDSALYLCASSLDRGGYTFGSGTRLTVV.

This clone turned up a few times. The V gene is TRBV6-5, the J gene TRBJ2-2; the D is unclear. The germline V and J ends were trimmed by 6 bases and 5 bases, with 13 bases remaining between them. This CDR3 is built from 14 residues. The germline V gene encodes CDR1 MNHEY and CDR2 SVGAGI. For the CDR3, the DNA is TGTGCCAGCAGCCTGTCGTCATGGACCGGGGAGCTGTTTTTT. This codes for CASSLSSWTGELFF.

The genes are TRBV6-5 and TRBJ1-2; 11 bases align to TRBD1. The V gene end was trimmed by 7 bases and the J gene end by 3 bases; junction bases not matched to a gene: 4. From germline, CDR1 is MNHEY and CDR2 SVGAGI. This CDR3 has 14 residues. The CDR3 protein is CASTRTGGDYGYTF. The DNA for the CDR3 is TGTGCCAGCACCAGGACAGGGGGCGACTATGGCTACACCTTC.

Turning to this clone: Other DNA sequences in this specimen translate into the identical CDR3. The J gene is TRBJ2-3, the V gene TRBV7-9; the D gene is possibly TRBD2 (5 bases). The germline CDR1 and CDR2 sequences are SEHNR and FQNEAQ (reference sequence). Trimming left V 1 base short and J 0 bases short, with 8 bases between. The CDR3 extends over 15 amino acids. The chain's CDR3 is CASSLGTGSTDTQYF. Written as DNA, the CDR3 is TGTGCCAGCAGCTTAGGCACGGGGAGCACAGATACGCAGTATTTT.

This clone turned up a few times. V and J are TRBV23-1 and TRBJ1-1; tentatively, D is TRBD1 (5 bases). TRBV23-1 is treated as an ORF (open reading frame) with a function not yet certain. Trimming took 4 bases from V and 4 from J, leaving 10 bases between them. The CDR3 extends over 13 amino acids. DNA of the CDR3: TGCGCCAGCAGTCGACGTAGGGGCACTGAAGCTTTCTTT. Residues: CASSRRRGTEAFF.

This clone has more than one count but fewer than ten. J is TRBJ2-7 and V is TRBV27; weak D call: TRBD1 (6 bases). V lost 1 base, J lost 3 bases, and 13 bases lay in between. CDR3 length: 15 amino acids. Per the germline V gene, CDR1 is MNHEY and CDR2 is SMNVEV (reference sequence). As DNA, the CDR3 is TGTGCCAGCAGTTTATTAGTAGGACAGCTCTACGAGCAGTACTTC. Translation: CASSLLVGQLYEQYF.

The sample holds a few counts of this clone. The J gene is TRBJ2-7, the V gene TRBV5-6; D remains unclear. The CDR3 sequence is 14 residues long. The V gene's germline CDR1 is SGHDT and CDR2 YYEEEE. The germline V and J ends were trimmed by 2 bases and 2 bases, with 11 bases remaining between them. The CDR3 spells CASSFLQGTYEQYF. In DNA form, the CDR3 reads TGTGCCAGCAGCTTCCTCCAAGGCACCTACGAGCAGTACTTC.

This clone was found a few times. The V call is TRBV6-1, the J call TRBJ1-6; 8 nucleotides line up with TRBD1. This CDR3 is built from 13 residues. V trimming: 10 bases; J trimming: 6 bases; junction bases outside the gene matches: 5. Germline CDR1 MNHNS, CDR2 SASEGT. The CDR3 sequence: CATWTGFNSPLHF. The CDR3 nucleotides read TGTGCCACCTGGACAGGGTTTAATTCACCCCTCCACTTT.

The chain employs TRBV6-1 and TRBJ2-1; 8 bases match TRBD2. Germline-derived CDR1 and CDR2 are MNHNS and SASEGT. V lost 7 bases, J lost 9 bases, and 8 bases stayed unmatched. The CDR3 consists of 13 residues. The CDR3 DNA reads TGTGCCAGCATGGGGACTAGGGGCGTTGAGCAGTTCTTC. Protein sequence: CASMGTRGVEQFF.

This clone was counted a few times. CDR3 sequence: CASRTAGNTDTQYF. The CDR3 nucleotides are TGTGCCAGCAGAACAGCGGGAAACACAGATACGCAGTATTTT. The chain links TRBV7-3 to TRBJ2-3; 7 bases map to TRBD2. The length of the CDR3 is 14 residues. CDR1 is SGHTA and CDR2 is FQGTGA in the germline V gene. J was trimmed by 2 bases and V by 6 bases; bases with no gene match: 5.

The genes are TRBV4-1 and TRBJ2-2; 9 bases are a match to TRBD1. V was pared by 10 bases and J by 1 base, with 10 bases of the junction left unmatched. CDR1 is MGHRA, CDR2 YSYEKL, per germline. The CDR3 loop spans 16 amino acids. The CDR3, as DNA: TGCGCCACCTTATCAAACAGGGGGCAGAACACCGGGGAGCTGTTTTTT. This sequence encodes CATLSNRGQNTGELFF.

This clone was counted ten times or more. The junction departs from germline at one end; a sequencing error may be responsible. The chain links TRBV9 to TRBJ2-4; D is ambiguous. CDR3 length: 11 residues. Germline V gene lookup returns CDR1 SGDLS and CDR2 YYNGEE. The CDR3 nucleotides are TGTGCCAGCAGCGCCTCAGACGGTCGGCACTTC. Encoded protein: CASSASDGRHF.

The V call is TRBV5-4, the J call TRBJ2-1; 14 bases align to TRBD2. The germline V gene has CDR1 SGHNT and CDR2 YYREEE (reference sequence). The CDR3 spans 17 residues. The ends lost 2 bases at V and 8 bases at J; junction bases unmatched: 9. The CDR3, as DNA: TGTGCCAGCAGCTTCCCCGGGACTAGCGGGAGATTCGATGAGCAGTTCTTC. Amino acids: CASSFPGTSGRFDEQFF.

The chain is built from TRBV6-5 and TRBJ2-3; tentatively, D is TRBD2 (5 bases). V shed 7 bases and J shed 4 bases, with 12 bases lying between them. The CDR3 runs to 13 residues. From germline, CDR1 is MNHEY and CDR2 SVGAGI. CDR3 sequence reads: CASTGGSADTQYF. In DNA, the CDR3 is TGTGCCAGCACGGGTGGGAGCGCAGATACGCAGTATTTT.

The chain carries TRBV6-5 and TRBJ2-3; D remains unclear. This CDR3 spans 15 amino acids. V was clipped by 6 bases and J by 4 bases, with 17 bases between them. Germline assignment: CDR1 MNHEY and CDR2 SVGAGI. CDR3 residues: CASSQTQARADTQYF. As DNA, the CDR3 is TGTGCCAGCAGCCAAACTCAAGCTCGCGCAGATACGCAGTATTTT.

The chain couples TRBV5-1 to TRBJ1-3; no clear D. Trimming pared 4 bases from V and 0 bases from J, leaving 11 bases between. Germline V CDR1 and CDR2: SGHRS, YFSETQ. This CDR3 is 15 amino acids long. The CDR3 bases are TGCGCCAGCAGCCCAAACACGTACTCTGGAAACACCATATATTTT. The encoded protein is CASSPNTYSGNTIYF. Combining the CDR3 with reference TRBV5-1 and TRBJ1-3 gives the whole variable domain KAGVTQTPRYLIKTRGQQVTLSCSPISGHRSVSWYQQTPGQGLQFLFEYFSETQRNKGNFPGRFSGRQFSNSRSEMNVSTLELGDSALYLCASSPNTYSGNTIYFGEGSWLTVV.

Many counts were recorded for this clone. The chain links TRBV18 to TRBJ2-1; 7 positions agree with TRBD1. Germline V gene data show CDR1 as KGHSH and CDR2 as LQKENI. The CDR3 sequence is 15 residues long. Trimming cost V 6 bases and J 2 bases; bases outside gene matches: 7. CDR3 residues: CASSTGQGAYNEQFF. In DNA form, the CDR3 reads TGTGCCAGCTCCACTGGTCAGGGGGCCTACAATGAGCAGTTCTTC. Full variable domain (outside the CDR3, taken from reference TRBV18 and TRBJ2-1): NAGVMQNPRHLVRRRGQEARLRCSPMKGHSHVYWYRQLPEEGLKFMVYLQKENIIDESGMPKERFSAEFPKEGPSILRIQQVVRGDSAAYFCASSTGQGAYNEQFFGPGTRLTVL.

This clone showed up just a few times. The rearrangement joins TRBV10-3 to TRBJ2-3, with 14 bases lining up with TRBD2. With 6 bases clipped from V and 6 bases from J, the junction kept 8 bases outside the gene matches. The germline V gene has CDR1 ENHRY and CDR2 SYGVKD. This CDR3 comprises 16 residues. This chain's CDR3 is CAIREGLAGGLDTQYF. The DNA for the CDR3 is TGTGCCATCAGGGAAGGACTAGCGGGAGGTTTGGATACGCAGTATTTT.

Only a few counts were recorded for this clone. The V call is TRBV18, the J call TRBJ2-2, with 8 bases matching TRBD2. Germline V gene data show CDR1 as KGHSH and CDR2 as LQKENI. CDR3 size: 14 residues. V shed 3 bases and J 6 bases; nucleotides not matched to a gene: 3. In DNA form, the CDR3 reads TGTGCCAGCTCACCCGAGACTAGCGCCGGGGAGCTGTTTTTT. Amino acids: CASSPETSAGELFF.

The chain recombines TRBV6-5 with TRBJ2-1; 9 bases are a match to TRBD2. Germline CDR1 MNHEY, CDR2 SVGAGI. With 8 bases clipped from V and 8 bases from J, the junction kept 7 bases outside the gene matches. The CDR3 covers 13 residues. This CDR3 reads CASGAGGGHEQFF. The CDR3 DNA is TGTGCCAGCGGGGCGGGAGGGGGCCATGAGCAGTTCTTC.

V and J are TRBV4-2 and TRBJ1-2, with 8 bases aligning to TRBD1. CDR1 LGHNA and CDR2 YNFKEQ come from the germline V gene. The CDR3 sequence is 14 residues long. V trimming: 0 bases; J trimming: 7 bases; junction bases outside the gene matches: 4. The CDR3 is CASSQEGQGAGYTF. The CDR3 nucleotides read TGTGCCAGCAGCCAAGAGGGGCAGGGGGCTGGCTACACCTTC.

The gene calls are TRBV10-2 and TRBJ2-7; perhaps TRBD2 as D (5 bases). The V end was cut by 5 bases, the J end by 3 bases, with 23 bases between. Germline V gene lookup returns CDR1 WSHSY and CDR2 SAAADI. CDR3 length: 17 amino acids. The CDR3 sequence is CASSQNRATHRGYEQYV. CDR3 DNA sequence: TGCGCCAGCAGTCAAAACAGAGCCACCCATCGGGGCTACGAGCAGTACGTC.

The chain has TRBV6-5 and TRBJ1-2; D unresolved. CDR1 is MNHEY, CDR2 SVGAGI, per germline. This CDR3 comprises 14 residues. The ends were cut back, 6 bases at V and 2 bases at J, with 13 bases in the middle. The CDR3 DNA follows: TGTGCCAGCAGAGAAGGTTGGGGAAACTATGGCTACACCTTC. It specifies CASREGWGNYGYTF.

The V and J genes are TRBV5-6 and TRBJ1-2, with 9 bases fitting TRBD1. Per the germline V gene, CDR1 is SGHDT and CDR2 is YYEEEE. The CDR3 loop spans 13 amino acids. The J segment lost 4 bases and the V segment lost 5 bases, leaving 3 bases of the junction unmatched. The CDR3 loop reads CASRQGAIYGYTF. The CDR3, as DNA: TGTGCCAGCAGACAGGGGGCAATCTATGGCTACACCTTC.

A few counts support this clone. This rearrangement joins TRBV5-4 to TRBJ2-3; 16 bases fit TRBD2. V was clipped by 4 bases and J by 8 bases; unmatched bases: 4. This CDR3 spans 15 amino acids. CDR1 is SGHNT, CDR2 YYREEE, per germline (reference sequence). CDR3: CASSLGTSGGATQYF. The CDR3 coding sequence is TGTGCCAGCAGCCTCGGGACTAGCGGGGGGGCTACGCAGTATTTT.

This clone came up many times. This chain uses TRBV2 with TRBJ2-2; 7 nucleotides match TRBD1. Looked up from germline, CDR1 is SNHLY and CDR2 is FYNNEI. The ends lost 6 bases at V and 1 base at J; junction bases unmatched: 2. This CDR3 region has 14 residues. The CDR3 is CASRDRRNTGELFF. In DNA form, the CDR3 reads TGTGCCAGCAGGGACAGGAGGAACACCGGGGAGCTGTTTTTT.

This clone was detected once. V and J are TRBV12-5 and TRBJ1-2; 8 nucleotides agree with TRBD1. Trimming cost V 6 bases and J 8 bases; bases outside gene matches: 14. The CDR3 is 15 amino acids. Looked up from germline, CDR1 is LGHNT and CDR2 is FRNRAP. The CDR3 DNA is TGTGCTAGTGGCAAGGGGGGACAGGCCTGGGGAGGCTACACCTTC. Protein: CASGKGGQAWGGYTF.